In this sample, the clone carrying this T cell receptor (beta chain) turned up a few times. Its antigen is as yet unknown. Alongside a J-beta primer mix, a sample-barcoded 5' primer served in a second PCR lasting about 7 to 12 cycles. MiXCR was run by TCRdb on the 5' RACE reads, yielding one entry per CDR3 protein. The sample lists about 800,000 distinct CDR3 sequences, 25% occurring once. Every sample yielded at least 6.5 million isolated PBMCs. The data originate from a study of blood T cells in healthy people across ages. Points from the study as a whole: The CMV status of each donor remained undetermined, and this could have confounded shifts in expanded clonotypes.

The CDR3 covers 13 residues. The V segment lost 1 base and the J segment 5 bases; nucleotides outside the gene matches: 3. Germline-derived CDR1 and CDR2 are DFQATT and SNEGSKA (reference sequence). The same data also contributed to another study, on T cells of mothers and their children.

This receptor was obtained from a boy aged 5 to 17 in good health. Sequenced material: blood. The V call is TRBV20-1, the J call TRBJ2-5; TRBD1 aligns across 8 bases. CDR3 coding DNA: TGCAGTGCTAGAGTGGACAGGGCGGAGACCCAGTACTTC. As protein: CSARVDRAETQYF.